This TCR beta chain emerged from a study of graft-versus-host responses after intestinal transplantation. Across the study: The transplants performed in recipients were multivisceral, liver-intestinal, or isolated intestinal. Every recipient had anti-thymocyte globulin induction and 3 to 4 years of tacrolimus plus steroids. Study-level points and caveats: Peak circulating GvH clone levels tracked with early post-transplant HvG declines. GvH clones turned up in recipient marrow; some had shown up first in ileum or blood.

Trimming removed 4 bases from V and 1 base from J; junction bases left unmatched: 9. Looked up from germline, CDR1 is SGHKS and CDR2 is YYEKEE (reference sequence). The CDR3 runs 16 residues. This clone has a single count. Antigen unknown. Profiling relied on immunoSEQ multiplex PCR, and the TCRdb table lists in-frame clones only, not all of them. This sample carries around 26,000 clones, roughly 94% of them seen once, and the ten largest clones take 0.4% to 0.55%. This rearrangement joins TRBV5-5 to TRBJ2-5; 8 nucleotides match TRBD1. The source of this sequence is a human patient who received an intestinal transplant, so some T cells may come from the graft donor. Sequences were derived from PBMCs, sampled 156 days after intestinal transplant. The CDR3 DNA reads TGTGCCAGCAGCGCACCACCACAGGGGGTCCAAGAGACCCAGTACTTC. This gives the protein CASSAPPQGVQETQYF.